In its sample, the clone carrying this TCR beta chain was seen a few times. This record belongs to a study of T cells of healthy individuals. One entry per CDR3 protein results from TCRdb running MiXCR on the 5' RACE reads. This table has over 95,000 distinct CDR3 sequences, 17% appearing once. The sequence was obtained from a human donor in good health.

In DNA form, the CDR3 reads TGTGCCAGCACCCACGAGGGGGGTCACGGCACTGAAGCTTTCTTT. Its protein is CASTHEGGHGTEAFF. The chain recombines TRBV6-2 or TRBV6-3 with TRBJ1-1; maybe TRBD1 (6 bases). This CDR3 is built from 15 residues. Germline V CDR1 and CDR2: MNHEY, SVGEGT. The ends were cut back, 7 bases at V and 4 bases at J, with 19 bases in the middle.